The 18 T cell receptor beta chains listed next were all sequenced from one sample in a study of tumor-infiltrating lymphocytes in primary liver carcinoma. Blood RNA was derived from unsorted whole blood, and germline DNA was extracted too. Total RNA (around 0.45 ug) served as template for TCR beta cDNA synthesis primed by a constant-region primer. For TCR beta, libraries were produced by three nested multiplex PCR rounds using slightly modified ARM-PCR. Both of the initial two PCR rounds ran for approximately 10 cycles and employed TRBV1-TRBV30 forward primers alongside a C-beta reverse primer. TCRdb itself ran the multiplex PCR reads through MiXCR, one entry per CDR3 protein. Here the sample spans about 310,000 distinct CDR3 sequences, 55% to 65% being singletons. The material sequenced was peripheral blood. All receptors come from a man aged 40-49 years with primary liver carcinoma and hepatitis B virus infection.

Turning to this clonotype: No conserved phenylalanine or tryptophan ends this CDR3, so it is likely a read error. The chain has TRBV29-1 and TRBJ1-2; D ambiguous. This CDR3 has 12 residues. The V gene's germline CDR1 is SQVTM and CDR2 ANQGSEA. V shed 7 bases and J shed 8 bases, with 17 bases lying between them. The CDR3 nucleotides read TGCAGCGGCCTCACGGGGATTTACGGCTACACCTCC. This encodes CSGLTGIYGYTS.

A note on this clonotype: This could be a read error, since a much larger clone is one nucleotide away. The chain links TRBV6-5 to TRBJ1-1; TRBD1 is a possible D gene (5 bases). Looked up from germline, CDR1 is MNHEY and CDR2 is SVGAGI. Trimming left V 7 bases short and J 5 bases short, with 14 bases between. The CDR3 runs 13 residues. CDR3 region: CASNLGPGTEAFF. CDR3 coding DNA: TGTGCCAGCAATTTGGGGCCTGGAACTGAAGCTTTCTTT.

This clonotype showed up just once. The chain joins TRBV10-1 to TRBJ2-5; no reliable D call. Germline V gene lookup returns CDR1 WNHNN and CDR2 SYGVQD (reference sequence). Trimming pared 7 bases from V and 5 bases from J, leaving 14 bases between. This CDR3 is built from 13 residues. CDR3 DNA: TGCGCCAGCAATGAACAAGGATCCGAGACCCAGTACTTC. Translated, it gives CASNEQGSETQYF.

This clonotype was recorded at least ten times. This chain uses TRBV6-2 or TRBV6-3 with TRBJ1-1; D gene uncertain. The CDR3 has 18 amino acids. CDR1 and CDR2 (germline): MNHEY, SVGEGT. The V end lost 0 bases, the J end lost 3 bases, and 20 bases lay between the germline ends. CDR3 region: CASSYSGDSSPRHTEAFF. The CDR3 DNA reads TGTGCCAGCAGTTACTCCGGGGATTCCTCCCCACGTCACACTGAAGCTTTCTTT.

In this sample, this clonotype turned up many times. The chain's CDR3 is CASSSPDTAPFF. The CDR3 nucleotides read TGTGCCAGCAGCTCACCAGACACCGCGCCGTTCTTC. The rearrangement links TRBV6-2 or TRBV6-3 to TRBJ2-1; D not resolved. Looked up from germline, CDR1 is MNHEY and CDR2 is SVGEGT. This CDR3 region has 12 residues. V was clipped by 6 bases and J by 15 bases, with 18 bases between them.

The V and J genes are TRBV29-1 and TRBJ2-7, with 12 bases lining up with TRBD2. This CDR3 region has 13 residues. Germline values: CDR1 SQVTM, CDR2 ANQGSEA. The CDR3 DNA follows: TGCAGAGCTTGGACTAGCGGGAAACACGAGCAGTACTTC. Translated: CRAWTSGKHEQYF.

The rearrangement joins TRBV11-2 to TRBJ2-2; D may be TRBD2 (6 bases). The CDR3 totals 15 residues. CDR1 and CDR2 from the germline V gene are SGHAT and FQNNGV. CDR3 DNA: TGTGACAGTAGCCATGTCCGGGGGAGCACCGGGGAGCTGTTTTTT. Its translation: CDSSHVRGSTGELFF.

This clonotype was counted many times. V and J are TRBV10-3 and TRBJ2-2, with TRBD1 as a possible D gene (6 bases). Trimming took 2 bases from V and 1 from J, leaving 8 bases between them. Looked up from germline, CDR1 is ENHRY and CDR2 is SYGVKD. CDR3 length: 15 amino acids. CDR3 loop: CAISEQQGNTGELFF. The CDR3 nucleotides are TGTGCCATCAGTGAGCAACAGGGGAACACCGGGGAGCTGTTTTTT.

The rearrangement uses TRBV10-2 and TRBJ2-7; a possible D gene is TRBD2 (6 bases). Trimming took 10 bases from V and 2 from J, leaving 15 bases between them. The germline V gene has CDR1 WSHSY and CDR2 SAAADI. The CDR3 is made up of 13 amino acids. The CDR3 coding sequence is TGCGCCAACAGCCGGGACTCAACCTACGAGCAGTACTTC. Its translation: CANSRDSTYEQYF.

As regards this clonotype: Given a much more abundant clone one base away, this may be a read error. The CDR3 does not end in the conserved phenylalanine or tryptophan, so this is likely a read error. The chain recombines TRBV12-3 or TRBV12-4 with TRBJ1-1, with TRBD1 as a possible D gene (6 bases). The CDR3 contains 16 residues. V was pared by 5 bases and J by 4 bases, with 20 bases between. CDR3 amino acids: CASSPGPIQGATEAFY. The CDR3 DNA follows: TGTGCCAGCAGTCCAGGGCCGATACAGGGAGCCACTGAAGCTTTCTAT.

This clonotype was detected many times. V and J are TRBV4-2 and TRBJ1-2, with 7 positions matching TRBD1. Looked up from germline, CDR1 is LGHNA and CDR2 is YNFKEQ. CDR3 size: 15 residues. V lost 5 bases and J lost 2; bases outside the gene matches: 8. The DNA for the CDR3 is TGTGCCAGCAGCGAACTACAGGGGCCCAACTATGGCTACACCTTC. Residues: CASSELQGPNYGYTF.

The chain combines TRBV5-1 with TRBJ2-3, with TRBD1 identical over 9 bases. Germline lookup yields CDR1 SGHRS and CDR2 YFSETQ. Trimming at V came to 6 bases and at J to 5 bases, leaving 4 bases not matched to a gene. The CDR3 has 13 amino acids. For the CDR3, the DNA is TGCGCCAGCACACGGGACAGGGAAGATACGCAGTATTTT. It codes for CASTRDREDTQYF.

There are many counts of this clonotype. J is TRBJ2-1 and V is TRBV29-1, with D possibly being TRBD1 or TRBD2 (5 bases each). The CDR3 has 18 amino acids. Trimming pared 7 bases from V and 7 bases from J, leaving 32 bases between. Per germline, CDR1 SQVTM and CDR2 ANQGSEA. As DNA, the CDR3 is TGCAGCGCCACGGGGCCCCCTCCGGGCTCCACGATAGGGAATGAGCAGTTCTTC. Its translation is CSATGPPPGSTIGNEQFF.

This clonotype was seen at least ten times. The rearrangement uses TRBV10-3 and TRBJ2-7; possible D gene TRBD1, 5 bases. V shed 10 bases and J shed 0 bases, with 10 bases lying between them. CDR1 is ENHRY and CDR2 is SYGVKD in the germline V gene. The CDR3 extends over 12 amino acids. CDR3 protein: CATRTNSYEQYF. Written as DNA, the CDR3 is TGTGCCACGAGGACAAACTCCTACGAGCAGTACTTC.

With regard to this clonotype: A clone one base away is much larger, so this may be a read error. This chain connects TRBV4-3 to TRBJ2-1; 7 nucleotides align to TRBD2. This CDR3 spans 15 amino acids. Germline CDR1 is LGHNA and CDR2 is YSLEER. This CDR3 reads CASSQVVGGPGELFF. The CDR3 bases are TGTGCCAGCAGCCAAGTGGTGGGAGGGCCCGGTGAGCTGTTCTTC.

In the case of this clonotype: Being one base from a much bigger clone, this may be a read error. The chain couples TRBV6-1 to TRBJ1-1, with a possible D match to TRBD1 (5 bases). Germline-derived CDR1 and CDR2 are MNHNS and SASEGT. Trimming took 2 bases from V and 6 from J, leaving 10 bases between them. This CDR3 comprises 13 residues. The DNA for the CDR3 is TGTGCCAGCAGTGAAAGTCGGGGGGCTGAAGCTTTCTTT. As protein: CASSESRGAEAFF.

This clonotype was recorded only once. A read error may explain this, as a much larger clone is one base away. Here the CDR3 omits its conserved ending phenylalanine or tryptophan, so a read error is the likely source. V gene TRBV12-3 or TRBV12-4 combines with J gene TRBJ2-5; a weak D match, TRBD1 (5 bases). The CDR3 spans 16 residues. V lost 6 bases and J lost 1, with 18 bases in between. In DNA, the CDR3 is TGTGCCAGCAGAGTTAGCACGCTAGGGGCCCAAGAGACCCAGTACCTC. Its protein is CASRVSTLGAQETQYL.

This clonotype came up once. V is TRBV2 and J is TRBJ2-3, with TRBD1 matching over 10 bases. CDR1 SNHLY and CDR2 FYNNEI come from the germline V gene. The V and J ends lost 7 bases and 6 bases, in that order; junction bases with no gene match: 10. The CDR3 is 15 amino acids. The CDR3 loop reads CASNGGTGARDTQYF. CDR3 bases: TGTGCCAGCAATGGGGGGACAGGGGCGAGGGATACGCAGTATTTT.